Presented here are 22 T cell receptor beta chains from one specimen sequenced in a study of shared clonotypes between healthy human individuals (dated by TCRdb to about 2020). Libraries were made using the immunoSEQ multiplex PCR assay. Drawn from immuneACCESS, this table holds only the in-frame rearrangements with V and J called that TCRdb kept. Clones are partly lost; checked studies trace under half to an unresolved V gene and leave the rest unexplained. In all, the sample holds 1,400,000 or so clones, and 98% to 99% of those were seen once. The ten top clones hold roughly 0.35% of the sample. The sample comprised naive CD4+ T cells sorted from blood. Read against the paper, the sample's cell subset or site label means: CD45RA+ positively selected. These receptors were collected from a man in his thirties or forties in good health.

The gene calls are TRBV7-3 and TRBJ1-2; a weak D match, TRBD1 (5 bases). The CDR3 length is 13 residues. Germline V CDR1 and CDR2: SGHTA, FQGTGA. Trimming shortened V by 4 bases and J by 6 bases, and 12 bases separated the two germline ends. The CDR3 nucleotides are TGTGCCAGCAGCTCGGGGCCCAAGGATGGCTACACCTTC. Translating it yields CASSSGPKDGYTF.

This sequence joins TRBV9 and TRBJ1-3; 7 bases are a match to TRBD1. CDR1 and CDR2 (germline): SGDLS, YYNGEE. Unmatched junction bases numbered 11, after V lost 4 bases and J lost 4 bases. The CDR3 covers 16 residues. CDR3 nucleotides: TGTGCCAGCAGCCCAGTTACAGGGGAAAGGGGAAACACCATATATTTT. Its protein product is CASSPVTGERGNTIYF. Drawing the rest from reference TRBV9 and TRBJ1-3, the complete variable domain is DSGVTQTPKHLITATGQRVTLRCSPRSGDLSVYWYQQSLDQGLQFLIQYYNGEERAKGNILERFSAQQFPDLHSELNLSSLELGDSALYFCASSPVTGERGNTIYFGEGSWLTVV.

The chain recombines TRBV18 with TRBJ2-1; D gene unclear. In germline, CDR1 is KGHSH, CDR2 LQKENI. V lost 1 base and J 4 bases, leaving 11 bases between the germline ends. This CDR3 has 15 amino acids. The CDR3 coding sequence is TGTGCCAGCTCACCACTACCATCCCCGTACAATGAGCAGTTCTTC. Translating gives CASSPLPSPYNEQFF.

The chain carries TRBV9 and TRBJ1-3, with D unresolved. CDR1 and CDR2 from the germline V gene are SGDLS and YYNGEE. V lost 4 bases and J lost 0, with 17 bases in between. The CDR3 is 17 residues long. As DNA, the CDR3 is TGTGCCAGCAGCCCTTTTTCCTCGGGGATCTCTGGAAACACCATATATTTT. This gives the protein CASSPFSSGISGNTIYF.

The rearrangement joins TRBV28 to TRBJ2-7, with D tentatively TRBD2 (5 bases). Germline V gene sequence: CDR1 MDHEN, CDR2 SYDVKM. The CDR3 is 11 amino acids. Trimming removed 6 bases from V and 6 bases from J, with 9 bases in between. CDR3 in amino acids: CASRDGVEQYF. The CDR3 DNA is TGTGCCAGCAGGGACGGGGTCGAGCAGTACTTC.

V gene TRBV2 combines with J gene TRBJ1-4; D is possibly TRBD1 (5 bases). The CDR3 is 15 residues long. CDR1 SNHLY and CDR2 FYNNEI come from the germline V gene. V lost 2 bases to trimming and J lost 4 bases, with 11 bases between them. CDR3 sequence reads: CASSELLGVNEKLFF. CDR3 nucleotide sequence: TGTGCCAGCAGTGAATTGTTAGGGGTTAATGAAAAACTGTTTTTT.

The rearrangement uses TRBV11-2 and TRBJ2-5; no definite D call. V gave up 5 bases and J gave up 1 base, with 14 bases separating them. The CDR3 has 15 residues. Germline V gene data show CDR1 as SGHAT and CDR2 as FQNNGV. CDR3 region: CASSPALGPQETQYF. In nucleotides, the CDR3 is TGTGCCAGCAGCCCCGCCCTGGGCCCCCAAGAGACCCAGTACTTC.

This clone was seen once. The V gene is TRBV4-1, the J gene TRBJ2-6, with 9 bases that match TRBD1. The CDR3 covers 18 residues. Trimming cost V 0 bases and J 3 bases; bases outside gene matches: 6. Per germline, CDR1 MGHRA and CDR2 YSYEKL. The CDR3 nucleotides are TGCGCCAGCAGCCAAGATCCACAGGGGGCGGGTGGGGCCAACGTCCTGACTTTC. This sequence encodes CASSQDPQGAGGANVLTF.

This clone appeared a single time. The rearrangement uses TRBV20-1 and TRBJ1-1; D not resolved. V lost 5 bases and J 11 bases, leaving 15 bases between the germline ends. The length of the CDR3 is 11 residues. The V gene's germline CDR1 is DFQATT and CDR2 SNEGSKA (reference sequence). Written as DNA, the CDR3 is TGCAGTGCTGCTGCTCGGACTCTGGCTTTCTTT. It is translated as CSAAARTLAFF.

As concerns this clone: Additional DNA sequences in this sample encode the identical CDR3. The chain carries TRBV5-1 and TRBJ2-5; D not certain. Trimming shortened V by 0 bases and J by 5 bases, and 5 bases separated the two germline ends. In germline, CDR1 is SGHRS, CDR2 YFSETQ. The CDR3 spans 12 residues. The CDR3 here is CASSLGWETQYF. The CDR3 DNA is TGCGCCAGCAGCTTGGGGTGGGAGACCCAGTACTTC.

The chain has TRBV13 and TRBJ2-3; D is possibly TRBD1 or TRBD2 (6 bases each). Between the trimmed V and J ends, which lost 8 bases and 4 bases, there was a span of 13 bases. The CDR3 totals 13 residues. Per germline, CDR1 PRHDT and CDR2 FYEKMQ (reference sequence). The CDR3 is CASGTRRADTQYF. The CDR3 nucleotides are TGTGCCAGCGGGACACGGAGGGCAGATACGCAGTATTTT. Filled out from reference TRBV13 and TRBJ2-3, the complete variable domain reads AAGVIQSPRHLIKEKRETATLKCYPIPRHDTVYWYQQGPGQDPQFLISFYEKMQSDKGSIPDRFSAQQFSDYHSELNMSSLELGDSALYFCASGTRRADTQYFGPGTRLTVL.

The chain combines TRBV6-6 with TRBJ2-1; D is unclear. Germline values: CDR1 MNHNY, CDR2 SVGAGI (reference sequence). Trimming removed 5 bases at V and 9 bases at J, with 11 bases between. The CDR3 is 12 amino acids. CDR3 in DNA: TGTGCCAGCAGTCCACTACCTGCTGAGCAGTTCTTC. It encodes CASSPLPAEQFF.

V and J are TRBV28 and TRBJ1-2, with D possibly being TRBD1 (5 bases). The V end was cut by 2 bases, the J end by 4 bases, with 8 bases between. CDR3 size: 13 residues. Germline V gives CDR1 MDHEN, CDR2 SYDVKM. CDR3 sequence: CASSLRDGYGYTF. CDR3 nucleotide sequence: TGTGCCAGCAGTTTACGGGACGGCTATGGCTACACCTTC.

The chain couples TRBV5-1 to TRBJ2-1; no firm D call. The ends were cut back, 2 bases at V and 6 bases at J, with 12 bases in the middle. Germline V gene data show CDR1 as SGHRS and CDR2 as YFSETQ. This CDR3 contains 14 residues. The CDR3, as DNA: TGCGCCAGCAGCTTCTTCTGGGCCTCCAATGAGCAGTTCTTC. It translates to CASSFFWASNEQFF.

The rearrangement joins TRBV19 to TRBJ2-7; 10 positions match TRBD2. The germline V gene encodes CDR1 LNHDA and CDR2 SQIVND (reference sequence). The J segment lost 6 bases and the V segment lost 2 bases, leaving 4 bases of the junction unmatched. This CDR3 comprises 14 residues. The CDR3 here is CASSIRTSGTEQYF. The CDR3 DNA follows: TGTGCCAGTAGTATAAGGACTAGCGGAACCGAGCAGTACTTC.

This chain links TRBV19 with TRBJ2-2; no clear D gene. CDR1 and CDR2 (germline): LNHDA, SQIVND (reference sequence). V was clipped by 8 bases and J by 7 bases, with 8 bases between them. The CDR3 contains 11 residues. This CDR3 is CASWRSGELFF. The CDR3 nucleotides are TGTGCCAGTTGGCGGAGCGGGGAGCTGTTTTTT.

The chain joins TRBV5-4 to TRBJ2-6, with D possibly TRBD2 on 6 matching bases. Germline CDR1 reads SGHNT; CDR2 reads YYREEE (reference sequence). The ends were cut back, 3 bases at V and 1 base at J, with 8 bases in the middle. The CDR3 sequence is 15 residues long. The CDR3 nucleotides read TGTGCCAGCAGCTCGAGCGGGTCTGGGGCCAACGTCCTGACTTTC. It yields the protein CASSSSGSGANVLTF.

The chain carries TRBV7-8 and TRBJ2-7; 7 bases line up with TRBD2. With 7 bases clipped from V and 3 bases from J, the junction kept 15 bases outside the gene matches. From germline, CDR1 is SGHVS and CDR2 FQNEAQ. There are 16 residues in the CDR3. In DNA, the CDR3 is TGTGCCAGCAACCCGAGTCGACTAGCAAGAGACTACGAGCAGTACTTC. This encodes CASNPSRLARDYEQYF.

The chain carries TRBV18 and TRBJ2-1, with D hard to call. The V gene lost 3 bases and the J gene lost 8 bases, with 5 bases spanning the gap. Looked up from germline, CDR1 is KGHSH and CDR2 is LQKENI. The CDR3 is 11 residues long. The CDR3 DNA sequence: TGTGCCAGCTCACCTTGGGATGAGCAGTTCTTC. It encodes CASSPWDEQFF.

The chain has TRBV27 and TRBJ1-5; no clear D gene. Trimming shortened V by 4 bases and J by 4 bases, and 8 bases separated the two germline ends. CDR3 length: 13 amino acids. Per germline, CDR1 MNHEY and CDR2 SMNVEV (reference sequence). In nucleotides, the CDR3 is TGTGCCAGCAGTTCGGGGAGGAATCAGCCCCAGCATTTT. It codes for CASSSGRNQPQHF.

J is TRBJ1-2 and V is TRBV5-4, with D perhaps TRBD1 (5 bases). Germline V gene data show CDR1 as SGHNT and CDR2 as YYREEE (reference sequence). This CDR3 region has 16 residues. Trimming took 2 bases from V and 2 from J, leaving 16 bases between them. The CDR3 DNA follows: TGTGCCAGCAGCTTAATCGATACATCAGGGAACTATGGCTACACCTTC. It encodes CASSLIDTSGNYGYTF.

The chain employs TRBV7-9 and TRBJ2-1; 9 nucleotides match TRBD1. Germline V gene lookup returns CDR1 SEHNR and CDR2 FQNEAQ (reference sequence). V trimming: 1 base; J trimming: 3 bases; junction bases outside the gene matches: 1. The CDR3 has 15 residues. CDR3 sequence: CASSLGDRVYNEQFF. The CDR3 coding sequence is TGTGCCAGCAGCTTAGGGGACAGGGTCTACAATGAGCAGTTCTTC.